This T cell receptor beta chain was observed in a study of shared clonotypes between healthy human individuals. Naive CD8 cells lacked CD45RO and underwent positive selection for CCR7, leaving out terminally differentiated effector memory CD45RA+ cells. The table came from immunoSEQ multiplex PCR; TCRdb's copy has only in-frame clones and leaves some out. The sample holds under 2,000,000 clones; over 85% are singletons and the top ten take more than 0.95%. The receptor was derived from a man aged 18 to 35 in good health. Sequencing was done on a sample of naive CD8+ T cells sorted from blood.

This CDR3 reads CASSIFGDSTDTQYF. In DNA, the CDR3 is TGTGCCAGTAGTATATTCGGAGACAGCACAGATACGCAGTATTTT. This chain joins TRBV19 and TRBJ2-3, with D unclear. This CDR3 has 15 residues. Per germline, CDR1 LNHDA and CDR2 SQIVND (reference sequence). Trimming pared 2 bases from V and 0 bases from J, leaving 9 bases between. Full variable domain (missing parts from reference TRBV19 and TRBJ2-3): DGGITQSPKYLFRKEGQNVTLSCEQNLNHDAMYWYRQDPGQGLRLIYYSQIVNDFQKGDIAEGYSVSREKKESFPLTVTSAQKNPTAFYLCASSIFGDSTDTQYFGPGTRLTVL.